The source of this T cell receptor beta chain is a study of early T cells in non-severe SARS-CoV-2 infection. As for the study in general: Whole-blood bulk RNA, unsorted, was sequenced, and chains were unpaired.

This clonotype was seen more than once but under ten times. V was cut by 5 bases and J by 5 bases, with 7 bases left in between. This CDR3 contains 13 residues. The germline gives CDR1 MDHEN, CDR2 SYDVKM. TCRdb fed the 5' RACE reads into MiXCR, producing one record per CDR3 protein. The sample consists of tens of thousands of distinct CDR3 sequences, roughly an eighth of them appearing once. This clonotype was obtained from an adult who was a healthcare worker with PCR-confirmed SARS-CoV-2 infection or an uninfected control (not recorded which). Sequencing used whole blood. The rearrangement uses TRBV28 and TRBJ1-6, with D hard to call. CDR3 in amino acids: CASSRTNNSPLHF. In DNA, the CDR3 is TGTGCCAGCAGTAGGACCAATAATTCACCCCTCCACTTT.